The 30 T cell receptor beta chains listed next were all sequenced from one sample in a study of a mutant IDH1 vaccine in newly diagnosed glioma. Time point meaning: baseline, week 1 (first vaccination visit). Noted treatment: pre-vaccination baseline after standard-of-care therapy. The protocol was immunoSEQ multiplex PCR, while the TCRdb copy is restricted to in-frame clones and leaves out a portion. The data contain 95,000 to 100,000 clones, around 90% of them singletons. The sequencing here drew on PBMCs, taken from a glioma patient treated with radiotherapy, temozolomide or both. These receptors were obtained from a woman between 50 and 59 years old with glioma.

This chain connects TRBV7-9 to TRBJ1-2; D is perhaps TRBD1 (5 bases). There are 14 residues in the CDR3. In germline, CDR1 is SEHNR, CDR2 FQNEAQ (reference sequence). V dropped 1 base and J dropped 4 bases, with 10 bases sitting between them. The CDR3 here is CASSLGQSGYGYTF. The CDR3 DNA reads as TGTGCCAGCAGCTTAGGACAGTCCGGCTATGGCTACACCTTC.

The V gene is TRBV28, the J gene TRBJ2-3; 9 nucleotides align to TRBD2. The CDR3 has 17 residues. CDR1 MDHEN and CDR2 SYDVKM come from the germline V gene. With V trimmed by 5 bases and J by 0 bases, 9 bases remained unmatched. The CDR3, as DNA: TGTGCCAGCAGTACCAAAAGCGGGAGGACTAGCACAGATACGCAGTATTTT. Amino acid sequence: CASSTKSGRTSTDTQYF.

The V call is TRBV7-8, the J call TRBJ2-7; D is uncertain. V dropped 1 base and J dropped 3 bases, with 10 bases sitting between them. The CDR3 loop spans 14 amino acids. CDR1 and CDR2 from the germline V gene are SGHVS and FQNEAQ. In DNA, the CDR3 is TGTGCCAGCAGCTTAGATGTAGGGAACTACGAGCAGTACTTC. Amino acid sequence: CASSLDVGNYEQYF.

V is TRBV15 and J is TRBJ2-1; 9 nucleotides match TRBD2. CDR1 LNHNV and CDR2 YYDKDF come from the germline V gene (reference sequence). This CDR3 has 17 amino acids. V gave up 6 bases and J gave up 3 bases; unmatched junction bases: 12. CDR3 sequence reads: CATRGELAGDRYNEQFF. The CDR3, as DNA: TGTGCCACCAGGGGGGAATTAGCGGGAGACCGCTACAATGAGCAGTTCTTC.

The rearrangement joins TRBV11-3 to TRBJ2-2; D call uncertain. CDR3 length: 12 residues. Germline V lookup: CDR1 SGHNT, CDR2 YENEEA. V shed 5 bases and J shed 5 bases, with 6 bases lying between them. The CDR3, as DNA: TGTGCCAGCAGCACACGGACCGGGGAGCTGTTTTTT. Its protein is CASSTRTGELFF.

The CDR3 DNA sequence: TGTGCCAGCAGTTACTATATAGGGATAAAAGAAAAACTGTTTTTT. Its protein is CASSYYIGIKEKLFF. V usage is TRBV6-5 and J usage is TRBJ1-4; no clear D gene. Germline V gives CDR1 MNHEY, CDR2 SVGAGI. The CDR3 extends over 15 amino acids. With 1 base removed from V and 8 bases from J, the gap between germline ends came to 14 bases.

J is TRBJ1-6 and V is TRBV6-6; a possible D gene is TRBD1 (6 bases). The CDR3 contains 15 residues. The germline V gene encodes CDR1 MNHNY and CDR2 SVGAGI (reference sequence). Trimming took off 7 bases at V and 6 bases at J, with 16 bases between the two ends. Here the CDR3 DNA reads TGTGCCAGCATTGGACAGTCGACCTCTAATTCACCCCTCCACTTT. This codes for CASIGQSTSNSPLHF.

The chain employs TRBV7-9 and TRBJ2-3, with D maybe TRBD1 (6 bases). The ends were cut back, 5 bases at V and 0 bases at J, with 18 bases in the middle. Germline CDR1 and CDR2: SEHNR and FQNEAQ (reference sequence). The length of the CDR3 is 17 residues. The CDR3 DNA sequence: TGTGCCAGCAGCCTTCCTCGAGGGGGAGAGAGCACAGATACGCAGTATTTT. As protein: CASSLPRGGESTDTQYF.

The rearrangement uses TRBV23-1 and TRBJ2-1; 8 bases are a match to TRBD2. TRBV23-1 is an ORF, with its function uncertain. With 3 bases clipped from V and 3 bases from J, the junction kept 4 bases outside the gene matches. The CDR3 consists of 15 residues. Written as DNA, the CDR3 is TGCGCCAGCAGTCACGCCGGGACTAGCTACAATGAGCAGTTCTTC. This codes for CASSHAGTSYNEQFF.

On this clone: A junction end diverges from the germline sequence, so it may reflect a read error. The gene calls are TRBV4-1 and TRBJ1-3; 7 bases are a match to TRBD1. Germline V CDR1 and CDR2: MGHRA, YSYEKL. There are 13 residues in the CDR3. Here the CDR3 reads CAGSQDRANTIYF. CDR3 coding DNA: TGCGCCGGCAGCCAAGACAGGGCAAACACCATATATTTT.

The V call is TRBV27, the J call TRBJ1-1; D gene uncertain. Trimming stripped 2 bases from V and 1 base from J, with 14 bases between. The CDR3 is 16 amino acids. Germline CDR1 and CDR2: MNHEY and SMNVEV (reference sequence). CDR3 region: CASSLNRDLGNTEAFF. In nucleotides, the CDR3 is TGTGCCAGCAGTTTAAATCGCGATTTGGGGAACACTGAAGCTTTCTTT.

The chain joins TRBV4-1 to TRBJ2-6; 13 positions match TRBD2. J lost 4 bases, V lost 7 bases, and 16 bases had no gene match. The CDR3 totals 20 residues. Germline V gene lookup returns CDR1 MGHRA and CDR2 YSYEKL. CDR3 region: CASTPSGGLAGVVGANVLTF. The CDR3 DNA follows: TGCGCCAGCACCCCAAGTGGTGGACTAGCGGGAGTGGTCGGGGCCAACGTCCTGACTTTC.

V and J are TRBV28 and TRBJ2-1, with a tentative D call TRBD2 (5 bases). This CDR3 comprises 20 residues. Trimming shortened V by 1 base and J by 0 bases, and 22 bases separated the two germline ends. CDR1 and CDR2 (germline): MDHEN, SYDVKM. CDR3 bases: TGTGCCAGCAGTTTATCCCCGAGGGCGGGCTACCGGAGCTCCTACAATGAGCAGTTCTTC. Encoded protein: CASSLSPRAGYRSSYNEQFF.

Here the CDR3 reads CASRKEKLFF. The CDR3 DNA is TGTGCCAGCAGAAAGGAAAAACTGTTTTTT. The rearrangement joins TRBV6-6 to TRBJ1-4; D is ambiguous. The V gene's germline CDR1 is MNHNY and CDR2 SVGAGI (reference sequence). V gave up 6 bases and J gave up 8 bases, with 4 bases separating them. The length of the CDR3 is 10 residues.

The gene calls are TRBV28 and TRBJ1-2; tentatively, D is TRBD1 (6 bases). The germline CDR1 and CDR2 sequences are MDHEN and SYDVKM. With 6 bases removed from V and 4 bases from J, the gap between germline ends came to 27 bases. CDR3 length equals 18 residues. CDR3 DNA: TGTGCCAGCAGCAAACACTACTCCATTGACAGGAACCCCTATGGCTACACCTTC. This encodes CASSKHYSIDRNPYGYTF.

The V call is TRBV10-3, the J call TRBJ2-7; TRBD2 matches 10 bases. CDR1 and CDR2 (germline): ENHRY, SYGVKD. The V and J ends lost 4 bases and 0 bases, in that order; junction bases with no gene match: 3. The CDR3 contains 15 residues. CDR3 sequence (DNA): TGTGCCATCAGTGGAGCGGGAGGGTTCTCCTACGAGCAGTACTTC. Protein sequence: CAISGAGGFSYEQYF.

V is TRBV15 and J is TRBJ2-5, with 9 bases fitting TRBD2. The J call may be faulty, since TRBJ2-7 better matches the DNA end. The CDR3 loop spans 16 amino acids. CDR1 and CDR2 from the germline V gene are LNHNV and YYDKDF (reference sequence). The CDR3 region has the DNA TGTGCCACCAGCAGAGCAGCGACTAGCGGATCCTACGAGCAGTACTTC. It specifies CATSRAATSGSYEQYF.

The chain has TRBV2 and TRBJ2-5; D unresolved. Trimming shortened V by 2 bases and J by 4 bases, and 17 bases separated the two germline ends. CDR3 length equals 16 residues. CDR1 and CDR2 from the germline V gene are SNHLY and FYNNEI. CDR3 coding DNA: TGTGCCAGCAGTGAATTGCGACCGAACGCGGTAGAGACCCAGTACTTC. Amino acid sequence: CASSELRPNAVETQYF.

The rearrangement joins TRBV28 to TRBJ1-4, with a possible D match to TRBD1 (6 bases). The CDR3 has 14 amino acids. V was cut by 5 bases and J by 4 bases, with 11 bases left in between. Looked up from germline, CDR1 is MDHEN and CDR2 is SYDVKM. The CDR3: CASSLQGNNEKLFF. The CDR3 nucleotides read TGTGCCAGCAGTCTACAGGGTAATAATGAAAAACTGTTTTTT.

The chain employs TRBV6-5 and TRBJ1-1, with D unclear. V lost 5 bases, J lost 1 base, and 14 bases lay in between. This CDR3 is built from 15 residues. The germline V gene encodes CDR1 MNHEY and CDR2 SVGAGI. CDR3 in amino acids: CASSTRFEWNTEAFF. As DNA, the CDR3 is TGTGCCAGCAGTACCCGCTTCGAATGGAACACTGAAGCTTTCTTT.

This sequence joins TRBV20-1 and TRBJ2-1, with D maybe TRBD2 (5 bases). V shed 3 bases and J shed 8 bases, with 5 bases lying between them. This CDR3 is 10 amino acids long. Per germline, CDR1 DFQATT and CDR2 SNEGSKA (reference sequence). CDR3 DNA sequence: TGCAGTGCTAGGCGGGATGAGCAGTTCTTC. Protein: CSARRDEQFF.

The chain has TRBV28 and TRBJ1-1; D is undetermined. Germline-derived CDR1 and CDR2 are MDHEN and SYDVKM. V was trimmed by 3 bases and J by 1 base, leaving 6 bases between them. The CDR3 runs 13 residues. DNA of the CDR3: TGTGCCAGCAGTTTTACGGGGAACACTGAAGCTTTCTTT. The encoded protein is CASSFTGNTEAFF.

The V gene is TRBV7-8, the J gene TRBJ2-3; perhaps D is TRBD1 or TRBD2 (5 bases each). The germline V and J ends were trimmed by 3 bases and 0 bases, with 13 bases remaining between them. CDR1 and CDR2 (germline): SGHVS, FQNEAQ. This CDR3 is 16 amino acids long. DNA of the CDR3: TGTGCCAGCAGCTTCTTTTGGGACCCCAGCACAGATACGCAGTATTTT. It specifies CASSFFWDPSTDTQYF.

In this sample, this clone turned up a few times. The gene calls are TRBV29-1 and TRBJ1-1; TRBD1 aligns across 7 bases. The V segment lost 7 bases and the J segment 4 bases; nucleotides outside the gene matches: 9. Germline CDR1 SQVTM, CDR2 ANQGSEA. The CDR3 consists of 13 residues. Written as DNA, the CDR3 is TGCAGCGGGCAGACAGGGCTGGGCACTGAAGCTTTCTTT. Its translation is CSGQTGLGTEAFF. The variable domain in full, completed from reference TRBV29-1 and TRBJ1-1, reads SAVISQKPSRDICQRGTSLTIQCQVDSQVTMMFWYRQQPGQSLTLIATANQGSEATYESGFVIDKFPISRPNLTFSTLTVSNMSPEDSSIYLCSGQTGLGTEAFFGQGTRLTVV.

V gene TRBV28 combines with J gene TRBJ1-2; D not certain. This CDR3 contains 13 residues. Looked up from germline, CDR1 is MDHEN and CDR2 is SYDVKM. V lost 7 bases to trimming and J lost 0 bases, with 9 bases between them. The DNA of the CDR3 is TGTGCCAGCAAACAGCTCACTAACTATGGCTACACCTTC. As protein: CASKQLTNYGYTF.

CDR3 sequence: CASSLEGRDGYTF. The DNA for the CDR3 is TGTGCCAGCAGCTTGGAGGGGAGGGATGGCTACACCTTC. The V call is TRBV7-6, the J call TRBJ1-2; the D gene is possibly TRBD1 (5 bases). The CDR3 consists of 13 residues. CDR1 and CDR2 from the germline V gene are SGHVS and FNYEAQ. Trimming took off 3 bases at V and 6 bases at J, with 11 bases between the two ends.

This chain uses TRBV27 with TRBJ2-3; tentative D call: TRBD1 (5 bases). There are 16 residues in the CDR3. Between the trimmed V and J ends, which lost 2 bases and 2 bases, there was a span of 14 bases. In germline, CDR1 is MNHEY, CDR2 SMNVEV (reference sequence). CDR3 in amino acids: CASSLGAYGSTDTQYF. CDR3 coding DNA: TGTGCCAGCAGTTTAGGGGCCTACGGTTCCACAGATACGCAGTATTTT.

J is TRBJ2-2 and V is TRBV29-1; 11 nucleotides agree with TRBD1. J lost 6 bases, V lost 6 bases, and 6 bases had no gene match. The germline V gene has CDR1 SQVTM and CDR2 ANQGSEA. CDR3 size: 14 residues. As DNA, the CDR3 is TGCAGCGTCCTACCGGGACAGGGGGCCGGGGAGCTGTTTTTT. Its protein product is CSVLPGQGAGELFF.

The gene calls are TRBV27 and TRBJ2-3; D gene ambiguous. Trimming cost V 8 bases and J 3 bases, with 6 bases left between them. Germline V lookup: CDR1 MNHEY, CDR2 SMNVEV (reference sequence). This CDR3 is built from 11 residues. CDR3 coding DNA: TGTGCCAGCGAATCTACAGATACGCAGTATTTT. Protein sequence: CASESTDTQYF.

This chain uses TRBV18 with TRBJ1-1, with 9 bases aligning to TRBD1. The junction had 10 bases not matched to a gene; V was cut back by 3 bases and J by 5 bases. CDR3 length: 16 residues. The germline V gene encodes CDR1 KGHSH and CDR2 LQKENI. The CDR3 DNA reads TGTGCCAGCTCACCGTCCCGGGACAGGGAAGGGACTGAAGCTTTCTTT. It is translated as CASSPSRDREGTEAFF.